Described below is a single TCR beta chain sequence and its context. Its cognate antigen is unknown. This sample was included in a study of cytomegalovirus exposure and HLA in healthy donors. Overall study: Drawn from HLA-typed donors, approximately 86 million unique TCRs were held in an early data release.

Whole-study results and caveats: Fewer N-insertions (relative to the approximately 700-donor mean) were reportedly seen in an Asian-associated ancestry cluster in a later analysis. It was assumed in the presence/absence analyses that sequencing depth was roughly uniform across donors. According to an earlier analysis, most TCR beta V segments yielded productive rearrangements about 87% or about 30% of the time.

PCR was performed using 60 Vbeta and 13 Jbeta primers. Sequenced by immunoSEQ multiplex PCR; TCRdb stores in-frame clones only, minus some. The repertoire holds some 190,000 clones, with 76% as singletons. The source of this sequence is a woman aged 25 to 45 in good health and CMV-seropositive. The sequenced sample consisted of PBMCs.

CDR3 region: CASSVVSGTDTQYF. The CDR3 region has the DNA TGTGCCAGCAGCGTAGTGAGCGGGACAGATACGCAGTATTTT. The V gene is TRBV9, the J gene TRBJ2-3; possible D gene TRBD2, 6 bases. Germline CDR1 and CDR2: SGDLS and YYNGEE. The CDR3 contains 14 residues. V gave up 0 bases and J gave up 3 bases, with 8 bases separating them.